Below are 24 T cell receptor beta chains sequenced from a single sample in a study of cytomegalovirus exposure and HLA in healthy donors. Both 60 Vbeta primers and 13 Jbeta primers went into the PCR. TCRdb's table, derived via immunoSEQ multiplex PCR, lists solely in-frame clones and lacks some. The table shows 150,000 to 170,000 clones, with roughly 77% occurring only once. Sequenced input: PBMCs. The origin of the receptors is a man aged 25 to 40 in good health and CMV-seropositive.

The chain uses TRBV6-5 and TRBJ1-2; the D is unclear. This CDR3 has 14 residues. Trimming removed 0 bases at V and 4 bases at J, with 9 bases between. Germline-derived CDR1 and CDR2 are MNHEY and SVGAGI. The CDR3 DNA reads TGTGCCAGCAGTTACTCGGGAGGCCCCTATGGCTACACCTTC. Translation gives CASSYSGGPYGYTF.

This clone was seen a few times. The rearrangement joins TRBV27 to TRBJ1-1; D is unresolved. Germline-derived CDR1 and CDR2 are MNHEY and SMNVEV (reference sequence). The CDR3 extends over 14 amino acids. Between the trimmed V and J ends, which lost 0 bases and 7 bases, there was a span of 12 bases. The CDR3 is CASSLSEFRNEAFF. The CDR3 DNA reads as TGTGCCAGCAGTTTATCGGAGTTTCGAAATGAAGCTTTCTTT.

This chain connects TRBV2 to TRBJ2-5; 7 bases line up with TRBD1. The germline gives CDR1 SNHLY, CDR2 FYNNEI. After removal of 10 bases from V and 5 bases from J, the junction contained 10 bases not matched to a gene. The CDR3 extends over 13 amino acids. CDR3 DNA: TGTGCCACCGAAGACAGGGTGGTGGAGACCCAGTACTTC. Translating gives CATEDRVVETQYF.

The chain uses TRBV18 and TRBJ1-1, with D maybe TRBD1 (5 bases). The CDR3 loop spans 14 amino acids. Between the trimmed V and J ends, which lost 2 bases and 0 bases, there was a span of 7 bases. Germline CDR1 is KGHSH and CDR2 is LQKENI. CDR3: CASSPATVNTEAFF. CDR3 DNA sequence: TGTGCCAGCTCACCAGCGACAGTGAACACTGAAGCTTTCTTT.

This chain links TRBV14 with TRBJ2-2; 12 nucleotides match TRBD1. Germline V CDR1 and CDR2: SGHDN, FVKESK. CDR3 length: 19 amino acids. V dropped 0 bases and J dropped 3; count of bases not matched to a gene: 8. CDR3 sequence: CASSQDIGTGGSDTGELFF. CDR3 sequence (DNA): TGTGCCAGCAGCCAAGATATAGGGACAGGGGGCTCCGACACCGGGGAGCTGTTTTTT.

This clone turned up a few times. The chain combines TRBV5-1 with TRBJ2-2; 7 nucleotides match TRBD1. V shed 0 bases, J shed 5 bases, and the junction held 7 bases outside the gene matches. CDR3 length equals 16 residues. Germline V CDR1 and CDR2: SGHRS, YFSETQ. CDR3 protein: CASSLGPQGDTGELFF. DNA of the CDR3: TGCGCCAGCAGCTTGGGGCCGCAGGGGGATACCGGGGAGCTGTTTTTT. Full variable domain (missing parts from reference TRBV5-1 and TRBJ2-2): KAGVTQTPRYLIKTRGQQVTLSCSPISGHRSVSWYQQTPGQGLQFLFEYFSETQRNKGNFPGRFSGRQFSNSRSEMNVSTLELGDSALYLCASSLGPQGDTGELFFGEGSRLTVL.

The chain uses TRBV7-9 and TRBJ1-2; the match to TRBD1 covers 10 bases. Germline lookup yields CDR1 SEHNR and CDR2 FQNEAQ (reference sequence). V was pared by 3 bases and J by 1 base, with 2 bases of the junction left unmatched. The CDR3 length is 15 residues. CDR3 residues: CASSLGQGFNYGYTF. For the CDR3, the DNA is TGTGCCAGCAGCTTGGGACAGGGGTTTAACTATGGCTACACCTTC.

The gene calls are TRBV19 and TRBJ1-5; weak D call: TRBD1 (6 bases). Germline V lookup: CDR1 LNHDA, CDR2 SQIVND (reference sequence). The CDR3 loop spans 14 amino acids. Trimming stripped 5 bases from V and 2 bases from J, with 10 bases between. CDR3 in DNA: TGTGCCAGTAGTGGCAGGGGAGGCAATCAGCCCCAGCATTTT. As protein: CASSGRGGNQPQHF.

The chain joins TRBV2 to TRBJ2-2; 9 bases agree with TRBD2. This CDR3 contains 15 residues. The germline CDR1 and CDR2 sequences are SNHLY and FYNNEI. The V segment lost 7 bases and the J segment 5 bases; nucleotides outside the gene matches: 8. CDR3 DNA sequence: TGTGCCAGCATGTATGGCGGGGGGGGGACCGGGGAGCTGTTTTTT. Translating gives CASMYGGGGTGELFF.

In this sample, this clone turned up a few times. The chain employs TRBV6-5 and TRBJ1-2; 7 bases fit TRBD1. Germline V gene sequence: CDR1 MNHEY, CDR2 SVGAGI. V shed 2 bases and J 6 bases; nucleotides not matched to a gene: 9. This CDR3 has 15 amino acids. The CDR3 is CASSYRETGRNGYTF. CDR3 coding DNA: TGTGCCAGCAGTTACCGGGAGACAGGGCGAAATGGCTACACCTTC.

The chain recombines TRBV9 with TRBJ1-1; D uncertain. V was cut by 4 bases and J by 4 bases, with 14 bases left in between. Germline V gene lookup returns CDR1 SGDLS and CDR2 YYNGEE. CDR3 size: 14 residues. The CDR3 DNA reads as TGTGCCAGCAGCTCCGGCCAGGCCACCACTGAAGCTTTCTTT. Protein: CASSSGQATTEAFF.

V is TRBV6-5 and J is TRBJ2-5; the match to TRBD1 covers 7 bases. The CDR3 loop spans 13 amino acids. CDR1 and CDR2 from the germline V gene are MNHEY and SVGAGI. V was pared by 7 bases and J by 5 bases, with 7 bases of the junction left unmatched. The CDR3 DNA is TGTGCCAGCATGAGGACAGGCCTGGAGACCCAGTACTTC. It encodes CASMRTGLETQYF.

The chain joins TRBV2 to TRBJ1-5; 7 nucleotides align to TRBD1. The CDR3 consists of 16 residues. In germline, CDR1 is SNHLY, CDR2 FYNNEI. J lost 4 bases, V lost 5 bases, and 11 bases had no gene match. CDR3 coding DNA: TGTGCCAGCAGTCCATTGAAAACAGGGGTTAATCAGCCCCAGCATTTT. Its protein product is CASSPLKTGVNQPQHF. The variable domain in full, with the rest retrieved from reference TRBV2 and TRBJ1-5, is EPEVTQTPSHQVTQMGQEVILRCVPISNHLYFYWYRQILGQKVEFLVSFYNNEISEKSEIFDDQFSVERPDGSNFTLKIRSTKLEDSAMYFCASSPLKTGVNQPQHFGDGTRLSIL.

The rearrangement joins TRBV9 to TRBJ2-3; TRBD2 matches 12 bases. CDR3 length: 16 amino acids. V lost 5 bases and J lost 2; bases outside the gene matches: 6. Germline loops: CDR1 SGDLS, CDR2 YYNGEE. CDR3 protein: CASSRLAGVATDTQYF. DNA for the CDR3: TGTGCCAGCAGTCGACTAGCGGGGGTAGCCACAGATACGCAGTATTTT.

This clone is a singleton in its sample. This chain joins TRBV6-1 and TRBJ2-7; no reliable D call. The CDR3 is 12 residues long. Germline V CDR1 and CDR2: MNHNS, SASEGT. Trimming took 6 bases from V and 7 from J, leaving 13 bases between them. CDR3 loop: CASRPDSEEQYF. CDR3 in DNA: TGTGCCAGCAGGCCCGACTCAGAGGAGCAGTACTTC.

V and J are TRBV4-1 and TRBJ2-1; 8 bases agree with TRBD2. This CDR3 spans 17 amino acids. CDR1 and CDR2 from the germline V gene are MGHRA and YSYEKL. Trimming took 0 bases from V and 2 from J; bases not matched to a gene: 6. CDR3 in DNA: TGCGCCAGCAGCCAAGAGGCTAGCGGGTCACCCTACAATGAGCAGTTCTTC. This translates into CASSQEASGSPYNEQFF.

The chain joins TRBV30 to TRBJ1-1; possible D gene TRBD1, 6 bases. V lost 8 bases and J 0 bases, leaving 16 bases between the germline ends. The CDR3 loop spans 14 amino acids. In germline, CDR1 is GTSNPN, CDR2 SVGIG (reference sequence). CDR3 region: CAQNRESMNTEAFF. CDR3 bases: TGTGCCCAGAACAGGGAGTCCATGAACACTGAAGCTTTCTTT.

J is TRBJ1-2 and V is TRBV4-2, with D unresolved. The CDR3 loop spans 13 amino acids. Germline V gene sequence: CDR1 LGHNA, CDR2 YNFKEQ. Trimming removed 3 bases from V and 3 bases from J, with 8 bases in between. The CDR3 sequence is CASSQDGDYGYTF. Here the CDR3 DNA reads TGTGCCAGCAGCCAGGACGGGGACTATGGCTACACCTTC.

This clone appeared many times. The chain links TRBV5-1 to TRBJ2-7; TRBD1 agrees at 9 bases. Trimming removed 0 bases from V and 6 bases from J; junction bases left unmatched: 13. This CDR3 spans 17 amino acids. CDR1 is SGHRS and CDR2 is YFSETQ in the germline V gene. The CDR3 region is CASSLDPLLTGGVEQYF. For the CDR3, the DNA is TGCGCCAGCAGCTTGGATCCCCTCCTTACAGGGGGCGTCGAGCAGTACTTC. The whole variable domain, remainder taken from reference TRBV5-1 and TRBJ2-7, is KAGVTQTPRYLIKTRGQQVTLSCSPISGHRSVSWYQQTPGQGLQFLFEYFSETQRNKGNFPGRFSGRQFSNSRSEMNVSTLELGDSALYLCASSLDPLLTGGVEQYFGPGTRLTVT.

J is TRBJ2-7 and V is TRBV25-1; 7 bases fit TRBD2. Germline CDR1 MGHDK, CDR2 SYGVNS. Trimming took 7 bases from V and 6 from J; bases not matched to a gene: 9. The CDR3 covers 13 residues. The CDR3 DNA reads TGTGCCAGCATAGCAGGAGGGAGGGGCGAGCAGTACTTC. It specifies CASIAGGRGEQYF.

This clone was counted a few times. V and J are TRBV4-3 and TRBJ2-1, with D perhaps TRBD1 (5 bases). Germline lookup yields CDR1 LGHNA and CDR2 YSLEER. CDR3 length equals 15 residues. The ends were cut back, 1 base at V and 5 bases at J, with 12 bases in the middle. The CDR3 loop reads CASSQAVTVNNEQFF. The DNA of the CDR3 is TGCGCCAGCAGCCAAGCGGTGACAGTAAACAATGAGCAGTTCTTC.

The chain joins TRBV30 to TRBJ2-7; 7 bases map to TRBD1. Germline V gene lookup returns CDR1 GTSNPN and CDR2 SVGIG (reference sequence). V was clipped by 3 bases and J by 3 bases; unmatched bases: 8. The CDR3 runs 14 residues. CDR3 DNA: TGTGCCTGGAGCTGGGACAGTCTGAACTACGAGCAGTACTTC. Translating gives CAWSWDSLNYEQYF.

The rearrangement joins TRBV23-1 to TRBJ2-5; D is unresolved. TRBV23-1 is reported as an ORF; its role is uncertain. Trimming shortened V by 6 bases and J by 2 bases, and 7 bases separated the two germline ends. This CDR3 is 12 amino acids long. The CDR3 sequence is CASSRRQETQYF. CDR3 in DNA: TGCGCCAGCAGCCGCAGACAAGAGACCCAGTACTTC.

This chain uses TRBV6-1 with TRBJ1-1, with a tentative D call TRBD1 (5 bases). Germline CDR1 reads MNHNS; CDR2 reads SASEGT. The V end lost 2 bases, the J end lost 4 bases, and 17 bases lay between the germline ends. The CDR3 contains 16 residues. The CDR3 here is CASSEILGHRGTEAFF. DNA of the CDR3: TGTGCCAGCAGTGAAATCCTGGGCCATAGGGGCACTGAAGCTTTCTTT.